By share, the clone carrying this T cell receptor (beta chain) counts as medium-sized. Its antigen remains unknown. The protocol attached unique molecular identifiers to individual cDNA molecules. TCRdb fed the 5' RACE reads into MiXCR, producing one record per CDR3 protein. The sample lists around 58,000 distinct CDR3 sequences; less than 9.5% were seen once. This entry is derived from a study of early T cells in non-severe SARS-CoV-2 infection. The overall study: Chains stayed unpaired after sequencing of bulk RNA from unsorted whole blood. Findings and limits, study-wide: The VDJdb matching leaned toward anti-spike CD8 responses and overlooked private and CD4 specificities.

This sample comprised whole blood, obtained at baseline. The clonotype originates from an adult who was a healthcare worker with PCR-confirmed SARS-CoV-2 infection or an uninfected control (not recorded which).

CDR3 amino acids: CASSDTSGANVLTF. CDR3 nucleotide sequence: TGTGCCAGCAGTGACACCTCTGGGGCCAACGTCCTGACTTTC. The gene calls are TRBV6-4 and TRBJ2-6; no definite D call. Germline V gives CDR1 MRHNA, CDR2 SNTAGT. The CDR3 covers 14 residues. Trimming cost V 2 bases and J 0 bases, with 2 bases left between them.